A single sample is the source of the 23 T cell receptor beta chains below, sequenced in a study of TIL therapy for anti-PD-1-resistant metastatic lung cancer. The libraries were made with immunoSEQ v3. Sequencing was performed with immunoSEQ multiplex PCR; in TCRdb, only in-frame clones are kept and a portion is missing. Of about 26,000 clones listed, less than 65% are singletons. As for time point: pre-treatment sample, taken before nivolumab and TIL therapy. The tumor samples were excised metastases, mostly pleural nodules or supraclavicular lymph nodes. The sequences come from tumor tissue, collected at baseline. The origin of the receptors is a woman aged 30 to 85 with non-small cell lung cancer.

Here the CDR3 reads CATSRDPQGDQPQHF. DNA of the CDR3: TGTGCCACCAGCAGAGATCCCCAGGGGGATCAGCCCCAGCATTTT. The chain couples TRBV15 to TRBJ1-5; 7 positions match TRBD1. CDR1 LNHNV and CDR2 YYDKDF come from the germline V gene (reference sequence). V lost 0 bases to trimming and J lost 5 bases; unmatched junction nucleotides: 4. This CDR3 is 15 amino acids long.

The chain carries TRBV2 and TRBJ1-5, with D possibly matching TRBD1 (5 bases). Trimming took 2 bases from V and 0 from J, leaving 14 bases between them. The CDR3 sequence is 17 residues long. Germline CDR1 and CDR2: SNHLY and FYNNEI. The CDR3 loop reads CASSEHYRSDSNQPQHF. For the CDR3, the DNA is TGTGCCAGCAGTGAACACTACAGGAGCGATAGCAATCAGCCCCAGCATTTT.

This clone appeared a few times. The J gene is TRBJ2-7, the V gene TRBV6-5; 8 bases are shared with TRBD1. Germline CDR1 MNHEY, CDR2 SVGAGI. The CDR3 consists of 14 residues. V shed 6 bases, J shed 3 bases, and the junction held 7 bases outside the gene matches. In nucleotides, the CDR3 is TGTGCCAGCAGGGGGACAGGAGGGGTCTACGAGCAGTACTTC. Residues: CASRGTGGVYEQYF.

The chain has TRBV18 and TRBJ2-5, with a tentative D call TRBD2 (5 bases). Per germline, CDR1 KGHSH and CDR2 LQKENI. V was clipped by 2 bases and J by 1 base, with 8 bases between them. This CDR3 is built from 14 residues. CDR3 sequence reads: CASSPSGLQETQYF. The CDR3, as DNA: TGTGCCAGCTCACCAAGCGGTCTCCAAGAGACCCAGTACTTC.

J is TRBJ2-5 and V is TRBV27; the D gene could be TRBD1 or TRBD2 (5 bases each). This CDR3 contains 13 residues. Germline values: CDR1 MNHEY, CDR2 SMNVEV (reference sequence). Trimming stripped 6 bases from V and 5 bases from J, with 13 bases between. The CDR3 is CASSRESGETQYF. The CDR3 DNA reads TGTGCCAGCAGCAGGGAGAGTGGGGAGACCCAGTACTTC.

This clone was counted between two and nine times. The chain couples TRBV6-5 to TRBJ2-7; 9 bases are a match to TRBD2. Germline V gene data show CDR1 as MNHEY and CDR2 as SVGAGI. The length of the CDR3 is 14 residues. V lost 8 bases to trimming and J lost 7 bases; unmatched junction nucleotides: 12. The CDR3 region is CASGGRAPREEQYF. Written as DNA, the CDR3 is TGTGCCAGCGGCGGGAGGGCACCCCGGGAAGAGCAGTACTTC.

This clone has a handful of counts. This sequence joins TRBV28 and TRBJ1-2; the D is unclear. The CDR3 spans 13 residues. The V gene lost 4 bases and the J gene lost 6 bases, with 12 bases spanning the gap. In germline, CDR1 is MDHEN, CDR2 SYDVKM. This chain's CDR3 is CASSSSEIHGYTF. The CDR3, as DNA: TGTGCCAGCAGTTCGTCCGAGATCCATGGCTACACCTTC.

The chain combines TRBV30 with TRBJ1-3; 8 bases are a match to TRBD1. Germline V gene sequence: CDR1 GTSNPN, CDR2 SVGIG (reference sequence). The CDR3 extends over 15 amino acids. The V and J ends lost 4 bases and 0 bases, in that order; junction bases with no gene match: 5. The CDR3, as DNA: TGTGCCTGGACTCGGGACAGGACCTCTGGAAACACCATATATTTT. This gives the protein CAWTRDRTSGNTIYF. The full variable domain, rest sourced from reference TRBV30 and TRBJ1-3, is SQTIHQWPATLVQPVGSPLSLECTVEGTSNPNLYWYRQAAGRGLQLLFYSVGIGQISSEVPQNLSASRPQDRQFILSSKKLLLSDSGFYLCAWTRDRTSGNTIYFGEGSWLTVV.

The chain joins TRBV14 to TRBJ1-1; TRBD1 matches at 7 bases. Germline V lookup: CDR1 SGHDN, CDR2 FVKESK. The CDR3 runs to 15 residues. V was pared by 5 bases and J by 5 bases, with 11 bases of the junction left unmatched. The CDR3 loop reads CASSKNRQGLTEAFF. CDR3 DNA: TGTGCCAGCAGCAAGAACCGACAGGGATTAACTGAAGCTTTCTTT.

The gene calls are TRBV6-5 and TRBJ2-1; D is undetermined. V was shortened by 8 bases and J by 0 bases, with 11 bases between the two germline ends. The CDR3 covers 14 residues. CDR1 and CDR2 (germline): MNHEY, SVGAGI. The CDR3 bases are TGTGCCAGCGGACGCGAGGACTCCTACAATGAGCAGTTCTTC. It yields the protein CASGREDSYNEQFF.

This clone was found once. The rearrangement uses TRBV19 and TRBJ2-7; TRBD2 matches at 8 bases. Losses at the gene ends were 8 bases for V and 3 bases for J; bases not matched to a gene: 6. Germline-derived CDR1 and CDR2 are LNHDA and SQIVND (reference sequence). CDR3 size: 13 residues. Here the CDR3 reads CASGGAGGYEQYF. CDR3 nucleotides: TGTGCCAGTGGCGGGGCGGGAGGCTACGAGCAGTACTTC.

This clone was recorded once. This chain joins TRBV15 and TRBJ2-1, with TRBD2 matching over 12 bases. J was trimmed by 8 bases and V by 0 bases; bases with no gene match: 11. Germline loops: CDR1 LNHNV, CDR2 YYDKDF (reference sequence). This CDR3 is 18 amino acids long. The CDR3 loop reads CATSRELAGGPFVDEQFF. The CDR3 bases are TGTGCCACCAGCAGAGAGCTAGCGGGAGGGCCGTTCGTCGATGAGCAGTTCTTC.

This chain connects TRBV5-4 to TRBJ2-1, with a possible D match to TRBD2 (5 bases). The CDR3 spans 13 residues. Germline-derived CDR1 and CDR2 are SGHNT and YYREEE (reference sequence). V shed 5 bases and J shed 3 bases, with 9 bases lying between them. CDR3 bases: TGTGCCAGCAGTAGCGATGACTACAATGAGCAGTTCTTC. This gives the protein CASSSDDYNEQFF.

This clone was recorded a few times. The V gene is TRBV9, the J gene TRBJ2-1; 9 bases line up with TRBD2. The germline V gene has CDR1 SGDLS and CDR2 YYNGEE. CDR3 length: 13 amino acids. Unmatched junction bases numbered 1, after V lost 3 bases and J lost 6 bases. CDR3 region: CASSALAGNEQFF. The CDR3 bases are TGTGCCAGCAGCGCACTAGCGGGCAATGAGCAGTTCTTC. The whole variable domain, remainder taken from reference TRBV9 and TRBJ2-1, is DSGVTQTPKHLITATGQRVTLRCSPRSGDLSVYWYQQSLDQGLQFLIQYYNGEERAKGNILERFSAQQFPDLHSELNLSSLELGDSALYFCASSALAGNEQFFGPGTRLTVL.

In its sample, this clone was seen once. In DNA form, the CDR3 reads TGTGCCAGCAGCTTAGCGAGGGGACAGGGGGAGTTCTTC. As protein: CASSLARGQGEFF. The chain joins TRBV7-8 to TRBJ2-1; 11 bases map to TRBD1. V lost 0 bases to trimming and J lost 14 bases; unmatched junction nucleotides: 3. In germline, CDR1 is SGHVS, CDR2 FQNEAQ. This CDR3 has 13 amino acids. Full variable domain (remainder filled in from reference TRBV7-8 and TRBJ2-1): GAGVSQSPRYKVAKRGQDVALRCDPISGHVSLFWYQQALGQGPEFLTYFQNEAQLDKSGLPSDRFFAERPEGSVSTLKIQRTQQEDSAVYLCASSLARGQGEFFGPGTRLTVL.

The genes are TRBV2 and TRBJ1-5; possibly TRBD1 for D (6 bases). V was clipped by 3 bases and J by 2 bases, with 14 bases between them. The CDR3 consists of 16 residues. Looked up from germline, CDR1 is SNHLY and CDR2 is FYNNEI. The CDR3 DNA reads TGTGCCAGCAGTGACCACACCAACAGGGGCAATCAGCCCCAGCATTTT. It encodes CASSDHTNRGNQPQHF. Variable domain in full (rest from reference TRBV2 and TRBJ1-5): EPEVTQTPSHQVTQMGQEVILRCVPISNHLYFYWYRQILGQKVEFLVSFYNNEISEKSEIFDDQFSVERPDGSNFTLKIRSTKLEDSAMYFCASSDHTNRGNQPQHFGDGTRLSIL.

V gene TRBV11-3 combines with J gene TRBJ2-6; unclear D gene. The CDR3 contains 17 residues. Germline V gene sequence: CDR1 SGHNT, CDR2 YENEEA. With 2 bases removed from V and 0 bases from J, the gap between germline ends came to 11 bases. CDR3 nucleotide sequence: TGTGCCAGCAGCTTACCTATCCCGGACTCTGGGGCCAACGTCCTGACTTTC. Protein product: CASSLPIPDSGANVLTF.

The V call is TRBV27, the J call TRBJ1-4, with TRBD1 identical over 8 bases. Germline CDR1 MNHEY, CDR2 SMNVEV (reference sequence). V lost 6 bases to trimming and J lost 0 bases; unmatched junction nucleotides: 3. The CDR3 runs to 15 residues. In DNA form, the CDR3 reads TGTGCCAGCAGGGACAGGGAGGCAACTAATGAAAAACTGTTTTTT. Protein: CASRDREATNEKLFF.

CDR3 in DNA: TGTGCCAGCAGTTTTTCCGCTAACACTGAAGCTTTCTTT. Its protein product is CASSFSANTEAFF. This sequence joins TRBV27 and TRBJ1-1; D is uncertain. CDR1 and CDR2 from the germline V gene are MNHEY and SMNVEV (reference sequence). The V and J ends lost 3 bases and 2 bases respectively, with 7 bases between them. The CDR3 is 13 amino acids.

This chain connects TRBV19 to TRBJ2-7, with 8 nucleotides matching TRBD1. The V segment lost 6 bases and the J segment 6 bases; nucleotides outside the gene matches: 10. Germline CDR1 reads LNHDA; CDR2 reads SQIVND (reference sequence). This CDR3 region has 14 residues. The CDR3 is CASSPGQATVEQYF. CDR3 sequence (DNA): TGTGCCAGTAGCCCGGGACAGGCCACCGTCGAGCAGTACTTC.

The gene calls are TRBV10-2 and TRBJ1-1, with TRBD1 identical over 9 bases. V dropped 8 bases and J dropped 2; count of bases not matched to a gene: 9. This CDR3 comprises 15 residues. The germline V gene has CDR1 WSHSY and CDR2 SAAADI. The DNA of the CDR3 is TGCGCCAGCCGGGACAGGGATTGGCTAAACACTGAAGCTTTCTTT. Translating it yields CASRDRDWLNTEAFF.

The J gene is TRBJ1-4, the V gene TRBV10-3; no firm D call. Trimming took 4 bases from V and 5 from J, leaving 14 bases between them. The V gene's germline CDR1 is ENHRY and CDR2 SYGVKD. CDR3 length equals 15 residues. The CDR3 bases are TGTGCCATCAGTGGTGGCCAAGGAGCAAATGAAAAACTGTTTTTT. Protein sequence: CAISGGQGANEKLFF.

The gene calls are TRBV4-2 and TRBJ1-1; D is unclear. Looked up from germline, CDR1 is LGHNA and CDR2 is YNFKEQ. CDR3 size: 13 residues. V dropped 2 bases and J dropped 7 bases, with 11 bases sitting between them. CDR3 sequence reads: CASSQTFEGEAFF. The CDR3 DNA follows: TGTGCCAGCAGCCAAACTTTCGAGGGTGAAGCTTTCTTT.